The source of this T cell receptor (beta chain) is a study of blood T cell repertoires in COVID-19. Across the study: The United States, Italy and Spain were the sources of the acute and convalescent COVID-19 samples. From T cells, B-cell-depleted T cells, or PBMCs came the material, which was cDNA or gDNA.

Authors' data handling: Researchers report that nucleated cell counts were estimated from reference gene primer amplification. The data were produced by immunoSEQ multiplex PCR, yet TCRdb's version contains in-frame clones alone and is incomplete. V, J and clone size were drawn from that table, and D and trimming were deduced from the DNA. The sample records about 68,000 clones, about nine tenths being singletons. Per the germline V gene, CDR1 is KGHSH and CDR2 is LQKENI. The CDR3 runs to 13 residues. V lost 8 bases and J lost 5, with 13 bases in between. The sample taken for sequencing was peripheral blood. The sequence was collected from a young man with acute or convalescent COVID-19. The chain combines TRBV18 with TRBJ1-5; no firm D call. The CDR3 spells CASPHLLDQPQHF. In nucleotides, the CDR3 is TGTGCCAGCCCTCACCTATTGGATCAGCCCCAGCATTTT.